The rows below give T cell receptor beta chains drawn from one sample of a study of blood T cells in healthy people across ages. TCRdb reprocessed the 5' RACE reads with MiXCR, giving one entry per CDR3 protein. The sample includes around 1.5 million distinct CDR3 sequences, roughly 32% of them seen just once. Source material: blood. Receptors originate from a woman in her twenties or thirties in good health. CDR3s include the opening cysteine and the closing phenylalanine or tryptophan. D genes are given only for firm matches. Size is stated for part of the rows, as once, few or many counts, or as a class when the clone is expanded.

J: TRBJ1-2; size: -; V: TRBV5-1; D: TRBD1; DNA: TGCGCCAGCAGTATAGAAACAGGGGGCGACTATGGCTACACCTTC; CDR3: CASSIETGGDYGYTF
J: TRBJ1-2; size: few; V: TRBV6-1; D: TRBD1; DNA: TGTGCCAGCAGTTATCAGGGGGCCGCTAACTATGGCTACACCTTC; CDR3: CASSYQGAANYGYTF
J: TRBJ2-5; size: few; V: TRBV5-1; D: TRBD1; DNA: TGCGCCAGCAGCTCGACAGGGGGAAGTTTTGAGACCCAGTACTTC; CDR3: CASSSTGGSFETQYF
J: TRBJ1-2; size: -; V: TRBV9; D: -; DNA: TGTGCCAGCAGCCCAGGGGTATATGGCTACACCTTC; CDR3: CASSPGVYGYTF
J: TRBJ2-7; size: -; V: TRBV29-1; D: TRBD2; DNA: TGCAGCGCTGGGGGGGACTACGAGCAGTACTTC; CDR3: CSAGGDYEQYF
J: TRBJ1-5; size: -; V: TRBV15; D: -; DNA: TGTGCCACCAGCTTACAGGGACCCGGGGGACCACGGCAGCCCCAGCATTTT; CDR3: CATSLQGPGGPRQPQHF
J: TRBJ1-2; size: -; V: TRBV12-3/TRBV12-4; D: -; DNA: TGTGCCAGCAGTTTAGAGGCCGCGGCAGTGCATGGCTACACCTTC; CDR3: CASSLEAAAVHGYTF
J: TRBJ2-1; size: -; V: TRBV12-3/TRBV12-4; D: TRBD2; DNA: TGTGCCAGCAGGGGGGGCCAGCGGGAGGGCCAGTATGAGCAGTTCTTC; CDR3: CASRGGQREGQYEQFF
J: TRBJ2-1; size: -; V: TRBV3-1; D: -; DNA: TGTGCCAGCAGCCAAGGGCGGCAGGGTCCAGAGCAGTTCTTC; CDR3: CASSQGRQGPEQFF
J: TRBJ2-3; size: few; V: TRBV5-1; D: -; DNA: TGCGCCAGCAGCTTCAGCGTTGGCACAGATACGCAGTATTTT; CDR3: CASSFSVGTDTQYF
J: TRBJ2-1; size: few; V: TRBV27; D: TRBD2; DNA: TGTGCCAGCAGTTTCTTTAGCGGGTTCTACAATGAGCAGTTCTTC; CDR3: CASSFFSGFYNEQFF
J: TRBJ2-3; size: many; V: TRBV7-9; D: -; DNA: TGTGCCAGCGGTGCAACAGATACGCAGTATTTT; CDR3: CASGATDTQYF
J: TRBJ2-3; size: many; V: TRBV12-3/TRBV12-4; D: -; DNA: TGTGCCAGCAGTTTTCTGAGCGCGGCCGCCACAGATACGCAGTATTTT; CDR3: CASSFLSAAATDTQYF
J: TRBJ2-1; size: -; V: TRBV5-1; D: -; DNA: TGCGCCAGCAGCTTGGAGGGGCAGGGGAACAATGGGCAGTTCTTC; CDR3: CASSLEGQGNNGQFF
J: TRBJ2-1; size: few; V: TRBV18; D: -; DNA: TGTGCCAGCTCACTGTTATGGACAGTTAACAATGAGCAGTTCTTC; CDR3: CASSLLWTVNNEQFF
J: TRBJ2-7; size: few; V: TRBV20-1; D: -; DNA: TGCAGTGCTTATCATCCGGGAGAAGGACACGAGCAGTACTTC; CDR3: CSAYHPGEGHEQYF
J: TRBJ1-5; size: few; V: TRBV27; D: -; DNA: TGTGCCAGCAGTTCCCTGGGCCCTGTTAGCAATCAGCCCCAGCATTTT; CDR3: CASSSLGPVSNQPQHF
J: TRBJ1-5; size: -; V: TRBV7-2; D: -; DNA: TGTGCCAGCAGCAGGGACGCACCGCCCCAGCATTTT; CDR3: CASSRDAPPQHF
J: TRBJ1-6; size: -; V: TRBV20-1; D: TRBD1; DNA: TGCAGTGCTAGAGATACGGGGACAGGGGATCACTATAATTCACCCCTCCACTTT; CDR3: CSARDTGTGDHYNSPLHF
J: TRBJ2-1; size: -; V: TRBV20-1; D: -; DNA: TGCAGTGCTAGAACCCTGGTAATCCGGGCGAGCTCCTACAATGAGCAGTTCTTC; CDR3: CSARTLVIRASSYNEQFF
J: TRBJ2-7; size: -; V: TRBV9; D: TRBD1; DNA: TGTGCCAGCAGCACACAGGGGGCCCTATACGAGCAGTACTTC; CDR3: CASSTQGALYEQYF
J: TRBJ1-1; size: -; V: TRBV3-1; D: -; DNA: TGTGCCAGCAGCTCCCGAGGAACGGTGAACACTAAAGCTTTCTTT; CDR3: CASSSRGTVNTKAFF
J: TRBJ2-3; size: few; V: TRBV5-5; D: TRBD1; DNA: TGTGCCAGCAGCTTGGGGACAGGCGGAAGGGTTGATACGCAGTATTTT; CDR3: CASSLGTGGRVDTQYF
J: TRBJ2-7; size: -; V: TRBV5-1; D: TRBD1; DNA: TGCGCCAGCACCGCCCAGACAGGGGGAGAGCAGTACTTC; CDR3: CASTAQTGGEQYF
J: TRBJ2-1; size: -; V: TRBV20-1; D: TRBD1; DNA: TGCAGTGCCGCAGGGGGAGCTCGGTACAATGAGCAGTTCTTC; CDR3: CSAAGGARYNEQFF